The 2 T cell receptor beta chains listed next were all sequenced from one sample in a study of shared T cell receptors in the human thymus. Profiling relied on immunoSEQ multiplex PCR, and the TCRdb table lists in-frame clones only, not all of them. The table lists approximately 400,000 clones, approximately 95% of them singletons, with roughly 0.02% in the top ten. The sequencing input was thymocytes. These receptors came from a human donor.

The V gene is TRBV27, the J gene TRBJ2-2; 7 positions agree with TRBD1. Losses at the gene ends were 5 bases for V and 3 bases for J; bases not matched to a gene: 9. CDR1 MNHEY and CDR2 SMNVEV come from the germline V gene (reference sequence). CDR3 size: 16 residues. The CDR3 sequence: CASSPGTEGYTGELFF. Written as DNA, the CDR3 is TGTGCCAGCAGTCCAGGGACAGAGGGCTACACCGGGGAGCTGTTTTTT.

The V call is TRBV5-6, the J call TRBJ2-7; 8 bases align to TRBD1. Looked up from germline, CDR1 is SGHDT and CDR2 is YYEEEE. The V gene end was trimmed by 5 bases and the J gene end by 3 bases; junction bases not matched to a gene: 7. This CDR3 spans 14 amino acids. DNA of the CDR3: TGTGCCAGCAGTCCCGGGACAGGAGTCTACGAGCAGTACTTC. Amino acid sequence: CASSPGTGVYEQYF.